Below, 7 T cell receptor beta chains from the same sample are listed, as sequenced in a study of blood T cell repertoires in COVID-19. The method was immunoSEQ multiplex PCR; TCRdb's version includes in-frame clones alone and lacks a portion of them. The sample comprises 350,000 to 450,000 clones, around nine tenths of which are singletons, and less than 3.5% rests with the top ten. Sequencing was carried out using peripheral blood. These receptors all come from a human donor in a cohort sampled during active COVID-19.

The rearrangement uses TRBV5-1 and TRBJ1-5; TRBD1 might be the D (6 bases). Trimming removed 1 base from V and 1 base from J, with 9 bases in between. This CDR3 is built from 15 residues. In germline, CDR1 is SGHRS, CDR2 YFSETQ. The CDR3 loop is CASSLTGQSNQPQHF. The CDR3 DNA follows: TGCGCCAGCAGCTTGACAGGGCAGAGCAATCAGCCCCAGCATTTT.

CDR3 sequence (DNA): TGCGCCAGCAGGATGACAGGGGATGCCTACGAGCAGTACTTC. Translation gives CASRMTGDAYEQYF. V gene TRBV10-2 combines with J gene TRBJ2-7, with 8 bases lining up with TRBD1. CDR1 WSHSY and CDR2 SAAADI come from the germline V gene. The CDR3 totals 14 residues. The junction had 6 bases not matched to a gene; V was cut back by 6 bases and J by 2 bases.

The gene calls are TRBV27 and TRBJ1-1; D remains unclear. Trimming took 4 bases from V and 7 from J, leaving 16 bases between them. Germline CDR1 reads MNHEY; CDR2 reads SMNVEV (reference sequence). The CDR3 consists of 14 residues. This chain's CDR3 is CASSSLSARGEAFF. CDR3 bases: TGTGCCAGCAGTTCCCTCTCGGCTAGAGGTGAAGCTTTCTTT.

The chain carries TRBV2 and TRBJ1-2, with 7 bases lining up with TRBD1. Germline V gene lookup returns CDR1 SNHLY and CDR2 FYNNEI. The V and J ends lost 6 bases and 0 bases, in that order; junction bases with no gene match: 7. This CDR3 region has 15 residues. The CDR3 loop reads CASRGGQAPNYGYTF. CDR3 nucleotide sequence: TGTGCCAGCAGGGGAGGACAGGCCCCTAACTATGGCTACACCTTC.

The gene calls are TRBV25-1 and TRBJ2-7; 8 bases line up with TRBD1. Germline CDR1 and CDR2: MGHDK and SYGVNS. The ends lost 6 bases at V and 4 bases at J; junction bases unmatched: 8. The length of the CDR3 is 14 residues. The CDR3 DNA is TGTGCCAGCAGCATCCAGGGGGCAACATACGAGCAGTACTTC. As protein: CASSIQGATYEQYF.

In DNA form, the CDR3 reads TGTGCCAGCTCCCCGGACAGGGGCATATATTTT. It yields the protein CASSPDRGIYF. This chain joins TRBV18 and TRBJ1-3, with 9 positions matching TRBD1. Germline CDR1 is KGHSH and CDR2 is LQKENI. The CDR3 length is 11 residues. J gave up 12 bases and V 6 bases, and 3 bases lay outside the gene matches.

Here the CDR3 reads CASSLAPTGVLNTEAFF. The CDR3 region has the DNA TGCGCCAGCAGCTTGGCCCCGACAGGAGTCCTGAACACTGAAGCTTTCTTT. The chain has TRBV5-1 and TRBJ1-1; TRBD1 might be the D (6 bases). Germline-derived CDR1 and CDR2 are SGHRS and YFSETQ. V shed 0 bases and J shed 0 bases, with 15 bases lying between them. The CDR3 totals 17 residues.